The clone carrying this T cell receptor (beta chain) was counted many times. Its cognate antigen is unknown. The sample comes from a study of neurological immune-mediated disorders. Overall study results and limits: None of the CDR3 amino acid sequences of expanded clones were shared across subjects, and this suggested private repertoires in all groups.

The cDNA was synthesized by means of template-switch 5'RACE, which was carried out with 10-nucleotide random UMIs. MiXCR was run by TCRdb on the 5' RACE reads, yielding one entry per CDR3 protein. The sample carries about 66,000 distinct CDR3 sequences, less than 5.5% recorded once. The CDR3 runs 13 residues. V lost 1 base to trimming and J lost 0 bases, with 3 bases between them. CDR1 is LGHNT, CDR2 FRNRAP, per germline. The TCR sequence derives from a man under 40 with multiple sclerosis. Sequencing was done on a sample of PBMCs. V and J are TRBV12-5 and TRBJ1-1; D gene uncertain. The CDR3 sequence: CASGLDVNTEAFF. Written as DNA, the CDR3 is TGTGCTAGTGGTTTGGACGTGAACACTGAAGCTTTCTTT.